This is a list of T cell receptor beta chains from one sample in a study of glioma-infiltrating T cells. TCRdb processed the multiplex PCR reads anew with MiXCR; each CDR3 protein has one entry. Among about 140,000 distinct CDR3 sequences, about two fifths were seen once, and the ten largest hold about a fifth. Sample: glioma tissue, nonneoplastic brain tissue, or PBMCs (not recorded which). The receptors were sampled from a human donor with low-grade glioma or glioblastoma, undergoing nonglioma brain surgery, or in good health (not recorded which). The CDR3 runs from the conserved cysteine through the conserved F or W. A D gene is named only where the DNA matches it firmly. Not every row has a clone size; where given, it reads once, few, many or a size class.

few	TRBV28	TRBJ1-2	TRBD1	CASSLITTGEGNGYTF	TGTGCCAGCAGTCTCATTACTACAGGGGAAGGTAATGGCTACACCTTC
.	TRBV6-1	TRBJ1-5	TRBD1	CASSPGTGGNQPQHF	TGTGCCAGCAGTCCTGGGACAGGGGGCAATCAGCCCCAGCATTTT
.	TRBV3-1	TRBJ2-1	TRBD2	CASSQDPSGRSNEQFF	TGTGCCAGCAGCCAAGATCCGAGCGGGAGGTCCAATGAGCAGTTCTTC
few	TRBV20-1	TRBJ2-7	.	CSAREPLLAVGYEQYF	TGCAGTGCTAGAGAGCCCCTCCTAGCTGTCGGCTACGAGCAGTACTTC
few	TRBV4-3	TRBJ2-3	.	CASSQRVGPDTQYF	TGCGCCAGCAGCCAAAGAGTAGGGCCAGATACGCAGTATTTT
once	TRBV4-1	TRBJ2-1	.	CASSQETHTYNEQFF	TGCGCCAGCAGCCAGGAAACTCATACCTACAATGAGCAGTTCTTC
few	TRBV20-1	TRBJ1-2	.	CSARDPNSKSYGYTF	TGCAGTGCTAGAGATCCCAATAGCAAGAGCTATGGCTACACCTTC
few	TRBV6-6	TRBJ2-1	.	CASSYRGDNEQFF	TGTGCCAGCAGTTACAGAGGGGACAATGAGCAGTTCTTC
few	TRBV6-1	TRBJ1-5	.	CASTLGGHQPQHF	TGTGCCAGCACGCTGGGAGGGCATCAGCCCCAGCATTTT
.	TRBV7-2	TRBJ2-7	TRBD2	CASTDGGGIDEQYF	TGTGCCAGCACCGATGGGGGGGGGATCGACGAGCAGTACTTC
.	TRBV20-1	TRBJ2-7	TRBD2	CSVVAGAPYEQYF	TGCAGTGTCGTAGCGGGGGCCCCCTACGAGCAGTACTTC
.	TRBV7-2	TRBJ2-1	TRBD2	CASSLGGSWLAGGPPNEQFF	TGTGCCAGCAGCTTAGGAGGTTCGTGGCTAGCGGGAGGCCCTCCCAATGAGCAGTTCTTC
.	TRBV15	TRBJ1-1	.	CATSRDVGRGAFF	TGTGCCACCAGCAGAGATGTCGGCCGTGGGGCTTTCTTT
.	TRBV2	TRBJ2-1	TRBD2	CASSSDRGVGNEQFF	TGTGCCAGCAGTTCGGACCGGGGGGTCGGCAATGAGCAGTTCTTC
.	TRBV7-2	TRBJ1-4	.	CASSLYLAEKLFF	TGTGCCAGCAGCTTGTATCTCGCTGAAAAACTGTTTTTT
.	TRBV5-1	TRBJ1-2	.	CASSLESGLGGYTF	TGCGCCAGCAGCTTGGAGTCCGGCTTGGGTGGCTACACCTTC
many	TRBV27	TRBJ2-3	.	CASSFSGLGDTQYF	TGTGCCAGCAGTTTTTCCGGTCTTGGAGATACGCAGTATTTT
.	TRBV19	TRBJ2-7	.	CASRGQGGTYEQYF	TGTGCCAGTAGGGGCCAGGGGGGAACCTACGAGCAGTACTTC
.	TRBV7-9	TRBJ2-1	TRBD2	CASSQLAGDYNEQFF	TGTGCCAGCAGCCAACTAGCGGGAGATTACAATGAGCAGTTCTTC
.	TRBV20-1	TRBJ2-5	.	CSARDQAEESQYF	TGCAGTGCTAGAGATCAAGCAGAAGAGAGCCAGTACTTC
.	TRBV2	TRBJ1-1	.	CASSALGNTEAFF	TGTGCCAGCAGTGCCTTGGGGAACACTGAAGCTTTCTTT
.	TRBV20-1	TRBJ1-1	.	CSASKPHFTGRLRTEAFF	TGCAGTGCCTCAAAACCGCACTTCACAGGCAGGTTACGCACTGAAGCTTTCTTT
.	TRBV6-1	TRBJ2-5	TRBD2	CASERGLAGGETQYF	TGTGCCAGCGAAAGAGGACTAGCGGGAGGAGAGACCCAGTACTTC
many	TRBV7-2	TRBJ2-1	.	CASSIRTATDEQFF	TGTGCCAGCAGCATCCGGACAGCCACGGATGAGCAGTTCTTC
.	TRBV20-1	TRBJ2-7	TRBD1	CSALRGQGATYEQYF	TGCAGTGCGCTAAGGGGACAGGGGGCGACCTACGAGCAGTACTTC
.	TRBV20-1	TRBJ2-7	.	CSAPTDFYEQYF	TGCAGTGCCCCGACAGATTTCTACGAGCAGTACTTC
few	TRBV7-2	TRBJ2-2	.	CASSLAGDSNTGELFF	TGTGCCAGCAGCTTAGCTGGGGACTCGAACACCGGGGAGCTGTTTTTT
.	TRBV12-3/TRBV12-4	TRBJ2-5	.	CASRIVGGETQYF	TGTGCCAGCAGGATAGTGGGGGGCGAGACCCAGTACTTC
few	TRBV6-6	TRBJ1-2	.	CASSYSGTPYGYTF	TGTGCCAGCAGTTACTCTGGCACACCCTATGGCTACACCTTC
.	TRBV11-3	TRBJ2-2	.	CASSLEGTGELFF	TGTGCCAGCAGCTTAGAGGGAACCGGGGAGCTGTTTTTT
many	TRBV2	TRBJ1-1	.	CASSEGTEAFF	TGTGCCAGCAGTGAAGGAACTGAAGCTTTCTTT
.	TRBV5-6	TRBJ2-3	.	CASSLHDVTDTQYF	TGTGCCAGCAGCTTGCATGATGTCACAGATACGCAGTATTTT
.	TRBV6-2/TRBV6-3	TRBJ2-1	.	CASSYGVHGTLRNEQFF	TGTGCCAGCAGTTACGGGGTCCACGGGACCCTCCGGAATGAGCAGTTCTTC
.	TRBV7-2	TRBJ1-1	.	CASSLTSTNTEAFF	TGTGCCAGCAGCCTCACTTCTACGAACACTGAAGCTTTCTTT
once	TRBV20-1	TRBJ1-5	TRBD1	CSASPDIEGANQPKHF	TGCAGTGCTAGCCCCGATATTGAGGGGGCAAATCAGCCCAAGCATTTT
few	TRBV20-1	TRBJ2-1	TRBD2	CSASTSGGILSSYNEQFF	TGCAGTGCTTCTACTAGCGGGGGGATTTTAAGCTCCTACAATGAGCAGTTCTTC
.	TRBV10-3	TRBJ2-3	.	CAISAGAASTDTQYF	TGTGCCATCAGTGCTGGCGCAGCTAGCACAGATACGCAGTATTTT
.	TRBV7-2	TRBJ2-5	.	CASSPHRGGETQYF	TGTGCCAGCAGCCCCCATAGGGGGGGAGAGACCCAGTACTTT
.	TRBV12-3/TRBV12-4	TRBJ2-1	TRBD1	CAGGSTGPYNEQFF	TGTGCCGGGGGATCGACAGGGCCCTACAATGAGCAGTTCTTC
many	TRBV3-1	TRBJ2-7	.	CASSQAMESWYF	TGTGCCAGCAGCCAAGCCATGGAAAGTTGGTACTTC
.	TRBV15	TRBJ1-2	.	CATSSRRGDYGYTF	TGTGCCACCAGCAGTCGAAGGGGGGACTATGGCTACACCTTC
.	TRBV19	TRBJ1-6	.	CASQPAGFNSPLQF	TGTGCCAGCCAGCCGGCGGGCTTCAATTCACCCCTCCAGTTT
.	TRBV5-1	TRBJ2-7	.	CASSLVAGPDYEQYF	TGCGCCAGCAGCTTGGTAGCAGGGCCGGACTACGAGCAGTACTTC
.	TRBV6-2/TRBV6-3	TRBJ2-5	TRBD1	CASSYQGQGAQETQYF	TGTGCCAGCAGTTACCAAGGACAGGGGGCGCAGGAGACCCAGTACTTC
many	TRBV28	TRBJ1-1	.	CASSLSGAREAFF	TGTGCCAGCAGTTTATCGGGGGCGCGGGAAGCTTTCTTT
few	TRBV6-1	TRBJ1-4	TRBD1	CASRDRGREKLFF	TGTGCCAGCAGAGACAGGGGGAGGGAAAAACTGTTTTTT
.	TRBV7-2	TRBJ2-3	TRBD2	CASSRGTGGSTDTKYF	TGTGCCAGCAGTCGGGGGACGGGAGGGAGCACAGATACGAAGTATTTT